The 20 T cell receptor beta chains reported below all come from one sample, sequenced in a study of post-analysis software for immune sequencing data. Study observations and caveats: There were about five TRBV segments more frequent in patients than controls, and TRBV5-6, TRBV5-1 and TRBV20-1 were among them.

Their cognate antigens are unknown. The TCR beta cDNA libraries carried unique molecular identifiers. Via MiXCR, TCRdb re-called the PCR reads, giving one row per CDR3 protein. The sample consists of more than 500,000 distinct CDR3 sequences, around 31% of them appearing once. Source material: blood. The receptors shown here come from a girl under 18 with multiple sclerosis.

This clonotype was detected a few times. This chain uses TRBV5-8 with TRBJ2-2; D gene unclear. The CDR3 is 15 residues long. Germline V gene lookup returns CDR1 SGHTS and CDR2 YDEGEE. V was trimmed by 3 bases and J by 4 bases, leaving 13 bases between them. CDR3 protein: CASSSDRKFTGELFF. CDR3 nucleotide sequence: TGTGCCAGCAGCTCGGACCGCAAATTCACCGGGGAGCTGTTTTTT.

The rearrangement joins TRBV3-1 to TRBJ2-5; 10 bases align to TRBD2. The CDR3 runs 15 residues. Germline CDR1 reads LGHDT; CDR2 reads YNNKEL (reference sequence). The junction had 8 bases not matched to a gene; V was cut back by 5 bases and J by 5 bases. This CDR3 is CASSGGLAVAETQYF. In nucleotides, the CDR3 is TGTGCCAGCAGCGGCGGACTAGCGGTCGCGGAGACCCAGTACTTC.

This clonotype was seen a handful of times. The CDR3 DNA follows: TGTGCCACCAACGAGGGGACGACTACCACCACAGATACGCAGTATTTT. This codes for CATNEGTTTTTDTQYF. This chain joins TRBV6-1 and TRBJ2-3; the D call may be TRBD1 or TRBD2 (5 bases each). The V end was cut by 10 bases, the J end by 2 bases, with 22 bases between. CDR1 is MNHNS, CDR2 SASEGT, per germline. The CDR3 contains 16 residues.

This chain joins TRBV6-2 or TRBV6-3 and TRBJ2-7; 7 nucleotides align to TRBD2. V shed 2 bases, J shed 3 bases, and the junction held 7 bases outside the gene matches. Germline CDR1 MNHEY, CDR2 SVGEGT. CDR3 length equals 15 residues. CDR3 region: CASSYTGLTNYEQYF. The CDR3 DNA sequence: TGTGCCAGCAGTTACACGGGACTAACAAACTACGAGCAGTACTTC.

This chain connects TRBV5-1 to TRBJ1-6; D is undetermined. V was clipped by 3 bases and J by 7 bases, with 11 bases between them. The germline CDR1 and CDR2 sequences are SGHRS and YFSETQ. CDR3 length: 14 residues. The CDR3, as DNA: TGCGCCAGCAGCTCACAGCCAAGGAATTCACCCCTCCACTTT. Translation: CASSSQPRNSPLHF.

This clonotype came up many times. The chain links TRBV12-3 or TRBV12-4 to TRBJ1-2; no clear D. V was cut by 1 base and J by 2 bases, with 2 bases left in between. This CDR3 is 12 amino acids long. The DNA for the CDR3 is TGTGCCAGCAGTTTAGGCAACTATGGCTACACCTTC. Protein: CASSLGNYGYTF.

In its sample, this clonotype was seen many times. This chain connects TRBV29-1 to TRBJ2-1, with 9 bases aligning to TRBD1. This CDR3 contains 13 residues. V dropped 4 bases and J dropped 8; count of bases not matched to a gene: 6. The germline gives CDR1 SQVTM, CDR2 ANQGSEA. The DNA for the CDR3 is TGCAGCGTTGGGAGACAGGGGGGGGATGAGCAGTTCTTC. This translates into CSVGRQGGDEQFF.

The rearrangement uses TRBV6-2 or TRBV6-3 and TRBJ1-2; TRBD1 might be the D (6 bases). Germline V CDR1 and CDR2: MNHEY, SVGEGT. The CDR3 loop spans 13 amino acids. Trimming took off 5 bases at V and 7 bases at J, with 14 bases between the two ends. CDR3 in DNA: TGTGCCAGCAGTCCAACAGGGTCCGGTGGCTACACCTTC. Protein: CASSPTGSGGYTF.

This clonotype came up a few times. V usage is TRBV5-1 and J usage is TRBJ2-1; TRBD1 matches 9 bases. The CDR3 contains 16 residues. V lost 2 bases, J lost 9 bases, and 12 bases stayed unmatched. The germline CDR1 and CDR2 sequences are SGHRS and YFSETQ. The CDR3, as DNA: TGCGCCAGCAGCTTTTCCGGGACAGGGAGGAAGGGTGAGCAGTTCTTC. It yields the protein CASSFSGTGRKGEQFF.

The V and J genes are TRBV18 and TRBJ2-5; D is possibly TRBD2 (5 bases). The V end lost 6 bases, the J end lost 5 bases, and 13 bases lay between the germline ends. The V gene's germline CDR1 is KGHSH and CDR2 LQKENI. The CDR3 is 13 residues long. This CDR3 is CASSNFRGETQYF. The CDR3 DNA reads as TGTGCCAGCTCCAACTTCAGAGGGGAGACCCAGTACTTC. The whole variable domain, filled in from reference TRBV18 and TRBJ2-5, reads NAGVMQNPRHLVRRRGQEARLRCSPMKGHSHVYWYRQLPEEGLKFMVYLQKENIIDESGMPKERFSAEFPKEGPSILRIQQVVRGDSAAYFCASSNFRGETQYFGPGTRLLVL.

V gene TRBV20-1 combines with J gene TRBJ1-5; D is unresolved. This CDR3 spans 16 amino acids. The germline V gene has CDR1 DFQATT and CDR2 SNEGSKA (reference sequence). V lost 0 bases and J lost 4, with 16 bases in between. The CDR3 sequence: CSARESVRQYNQPQHF. In DNA, the CDR3 is TGCAGTGCTAGAGAATCGGTTAGGCAGTATAATCAGCCCCAGCATTTT.

The chain employs TRBV15 and TRBJ2-5, with TRBD2 matching over 8 bases. CDR3 length: 16 amino acids. V lost 0 bases and J lost 4; bases outside the gene matches: 7. CDR1 and CDR2 from the germline V gene are LNHNV and YYDKDF (reference sequence). The CDR3 protein is CATSRDNAGGGETQYF. CDR3 bases: TGTGCCACCAGCAGAGATAACGCGGGAGGCGGAGAGACCCAGTACTTC.

V gene TRBV5-4 combines with J gene TRBJ2-6, with TRBD1 matching over 9 bases. The CDR3 runs to 19 residues. Germline trimming cut 4 bases from V and 3 bases from J; bases unmatched to any gene: 14. CDR1 and CDR2 (germline): SGHNT, YYREEE (reference sequence). The CDR3 bases are TGTGCCAGCAGCCGCGGCCCCGGGACAGGGAAGGATGGGGCCAACGTCCTGACTTTC. This encodes CASSRGPGTGKDGANVLTF.

The chain combines TRBV7-9 with TRBJ2-1; D gene unclear. Germline loops: CDR1 SEHNR, CDR2 FQNEAQ (reference sequence). Trimming pared 3 bases from V and 13 bases from J, leaving 13 bases between. The CDR3 contains 12 residues. The CDR3 here is CASSFGLETQFF. DNA of the CDR3: TGTGCCAGCAGCTTTGGGCTAGAGACCCAGTTCTTC. The whole variable domain, filled in from reference TRBV7-9 and TRBJ2-1, reads DTGVSQNPRHKITKRGQNVTFRCDPISEHNRLYWYRQTLGQGPEFLTYFQNEAQLEKSRLLSDRFSAERPKGSFSTLEIQRTEQGDSAMYLCASSFGLETQFFGPGTRLTVL.

In the case of this clonotype: Possible read error: a much larger clone is one base away. This chain joins TRBV27 and TRBJ2-7; 7 bases agree with TRBD2. Germline CDR1 is MNHEY and CDR2 is SMNVEV (reference sequence). V trimming: 3 bases; J trimming: 10 bases; junction bases outside the gene matches: 18. The CDR3 totals 16 residues. The CDR3 DNA reads TGTGCCAGCAGTTTGGGACGTAACGTCTTTCGGGAGGCCCAGTACTTC. Amino acid sequence: CASSLGRNVFREAQYF.

This clonotype turned up a few times. CDR3 bases: TGCGCCAGCAGCCAGCCCCTGGGACTAGCGGGGGCAGATACGCAGTATTTT. As protein: CASSQPLGLAGADTQYF. The chain is built from TRBV4-1 and TRBJ2-3; 14 bases map to TRBD2. Trimming cost V 3 bases and J 4 bases; bases outside gene matches: 6. The CDR3 covers 17 residues. CDR1 is MGHRA, CDR2 YSYEKL, per germline.

The chain links TRBV15 to TRBJ1-5; D unresolved. Germline CDR1 LNHNV, CDR2 YYDKDF (reference sequence). The germline V and J ends were trimmed by 3 bases and 4 bases, with 13 bases remaining between them. CDR3 length equals 15 residues. The CDR3 DNA reads TGTGCCACCAGCAGGGGGAACGGAGGTAATCAGCCCCAGCATTTT. This encodes CATSRGNGGNQPQHF.

This clonotype was counted a few times. This rearrangement joins TRBV7-9 to TRBJ2-3; 10 bases match TRBD2. Germline values: CDR1 SEHNR, CDR2 FQNEAQ (reference sequence). This CDR3 region has 15 residues. V lost 5 bases to trimming and J lost 3 bases; unmatched junction nucleotides: 5. The CDR3 spells CASSNLAGVTDTQYF. The CDR3 DNA follows: TGTGCCAGCAGCAACCTAGCGGGGGTTACAGATACGCAGTATTTT.

This rearrangement joins TRBV24-1 to TRBJ1-1, with a tentative D call TRBD1 (5 bases). This CDR3 is 13 amino acids long. V dropped 5 bases and J dropped 6 bases, with 12 bases sitting between them. Germline CDR1 is KGHDR and CDR2 is SFDVKD. In nucleotides, the CDR3 is TGTGCCACCAGTGTTCCAGGGAAGGCTGAAGCTTTCTTT. Its protein product is CATSVPGKAEAFF.

In its sample, this clonotype was seen a few times. The chain carries TRBV4-1 and TRBJ1-2; no reliable D call. Germline V CDR1 and CDR2: MGHRA, YSYEKL. The CDR3 is 13 amino acids. V was trimmed by 0 bases and J by 8 bases, leaving 10 bases between them. CDR3 region: CASSQDLGWGYTF. CDR3 in DNA: TGCGCCAGCAGCCAAGATTTAGGGTGGGGCTACACCTTC.